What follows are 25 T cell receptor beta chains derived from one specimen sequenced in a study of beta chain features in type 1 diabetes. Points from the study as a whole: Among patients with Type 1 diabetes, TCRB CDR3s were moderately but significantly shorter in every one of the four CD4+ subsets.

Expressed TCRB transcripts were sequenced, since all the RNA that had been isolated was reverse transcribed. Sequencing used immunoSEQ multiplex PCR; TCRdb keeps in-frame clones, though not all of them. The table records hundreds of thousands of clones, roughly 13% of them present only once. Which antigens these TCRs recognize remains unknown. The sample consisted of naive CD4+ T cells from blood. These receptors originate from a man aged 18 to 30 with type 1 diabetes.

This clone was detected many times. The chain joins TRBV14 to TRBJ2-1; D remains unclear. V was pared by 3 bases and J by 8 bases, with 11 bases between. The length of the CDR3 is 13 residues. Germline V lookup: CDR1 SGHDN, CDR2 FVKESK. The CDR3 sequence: CASSQWSGHEQFF. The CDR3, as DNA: TGTGCCAGCAGCCAGTGGTCTGGGCATGAGCAGTTCTTC. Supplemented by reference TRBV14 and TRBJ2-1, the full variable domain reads EAGVTQFPSHSVIEKGQTVTLRCDPISGHDNLYWYRRVMGKEIKFLLHFVKESKQDESGMPNNRFLAERTGGTYSTLKVQPAELEDSGVYFCASSQWSGHEQFFGPGTRLTVL.

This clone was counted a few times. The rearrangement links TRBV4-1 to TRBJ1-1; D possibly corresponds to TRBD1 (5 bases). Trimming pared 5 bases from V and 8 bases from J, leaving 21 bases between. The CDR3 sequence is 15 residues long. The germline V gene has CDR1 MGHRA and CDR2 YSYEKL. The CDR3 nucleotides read TGCGCCAGCAGCTCCCGAGACAGCCCGGTTGGGGAAGCTTTCTTT. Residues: CASSSRDSPVGEAFF.

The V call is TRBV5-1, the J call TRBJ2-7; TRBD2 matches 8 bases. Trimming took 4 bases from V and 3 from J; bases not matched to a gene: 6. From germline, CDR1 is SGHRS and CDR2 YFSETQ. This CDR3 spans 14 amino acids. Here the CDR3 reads CASSRSGGNYEQYF. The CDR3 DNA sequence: TGCGCCAGCAGCCGAAGCGGGGGTAACTACGAGCAGTACTTC.

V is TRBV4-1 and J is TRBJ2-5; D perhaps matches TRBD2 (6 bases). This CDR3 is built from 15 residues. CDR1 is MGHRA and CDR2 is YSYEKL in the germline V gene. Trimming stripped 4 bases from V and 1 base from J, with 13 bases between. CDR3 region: CASSRGRDSQETQYF. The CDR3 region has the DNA TGCGCCAGCAGCCGGGGCCGGGACTCCCAAGAGACCCAGTACTTC.

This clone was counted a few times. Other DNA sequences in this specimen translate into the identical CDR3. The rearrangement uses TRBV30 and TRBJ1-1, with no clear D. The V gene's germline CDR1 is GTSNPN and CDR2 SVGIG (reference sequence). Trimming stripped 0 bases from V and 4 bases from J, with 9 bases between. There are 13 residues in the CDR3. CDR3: CAWSVSRGTEAFF. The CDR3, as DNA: TGTGCCTGGAGTGTAAGCCGGGGCACTGAAGCTTTCTTT.

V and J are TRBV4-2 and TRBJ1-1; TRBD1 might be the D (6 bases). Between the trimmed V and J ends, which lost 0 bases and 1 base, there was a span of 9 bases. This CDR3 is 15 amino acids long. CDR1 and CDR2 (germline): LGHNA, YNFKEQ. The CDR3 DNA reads TGTGCCAGCAGCCAAGAGGGCAGGGGGAACACTGAAGCTTTCTTT. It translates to CASSQEGRGNTEAFF.

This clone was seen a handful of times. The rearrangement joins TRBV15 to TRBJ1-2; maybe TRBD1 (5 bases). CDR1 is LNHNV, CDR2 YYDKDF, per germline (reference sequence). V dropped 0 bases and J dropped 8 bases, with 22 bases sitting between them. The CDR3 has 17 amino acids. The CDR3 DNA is TGTGCCACCAGCAGAGATCAGGGAAGACTGGCAAGTAGCGGCTACACCTTC. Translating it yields CATSRDQGRLASSGYTF. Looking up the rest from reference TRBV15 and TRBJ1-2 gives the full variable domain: DAMVIQNPRYQVTQFGKPVTLSCSQTLNHNVMYWYQQKSSQAPKLLFHYYDKDFNNEADTPDNFQSRRPNTSFCFLDIRSPGLGDTAMYLCATSRDQGRLASSGYTFGSGTRLTVV.

The CDR3 DNA reads as TGTGCCGGCGGGTTCGGAGGGGGCGAATCACCCCTCCACTTT. The encoded protein is CAGGFGGGESPLHF. The chain joins TRBV2 to TRBJ1-6; 7 positions match TRBD1. CDR1 and CDR2 (germline): SNHLY, FYNNEI. This CDR3 comprises 14 residues. The ends lost 11 bases at V and 10 bases at J; junction bases unmatched: 14. Supplemented by reference TRBV2 and TRBJ1-6, the full variable domain reads EPEVTQTPSHQVTQMGQEVILRCVPISNHLYFYWYRQILGQKVEFLVSFYNNEISEKSEIFDDQFSVERPDGSNFTLKIRSTKLEDSAMYFCAGGFGGGESPLHFGNGTRLTVT.

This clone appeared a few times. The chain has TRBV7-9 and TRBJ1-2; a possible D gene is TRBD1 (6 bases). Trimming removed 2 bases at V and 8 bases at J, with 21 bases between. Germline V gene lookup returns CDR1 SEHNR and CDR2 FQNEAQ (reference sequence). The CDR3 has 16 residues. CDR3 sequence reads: CASSLYRDPGEAGYTF. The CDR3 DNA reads TGTGCCAGCAGCTTATACCGGGACCCAGGGGAGGCAGGCTACACCTTC.

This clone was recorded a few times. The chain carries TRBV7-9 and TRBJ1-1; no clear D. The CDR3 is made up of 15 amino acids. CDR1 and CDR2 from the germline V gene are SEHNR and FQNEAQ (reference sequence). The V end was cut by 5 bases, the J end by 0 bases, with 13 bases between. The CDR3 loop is CASSPFSEMNTEAFF. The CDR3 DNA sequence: TGTGCCAGCAGCCCCTTCAGCGAGATGAACACTGAAGCTTTCTTT. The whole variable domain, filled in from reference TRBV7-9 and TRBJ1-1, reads DTGVSQNPRHKITKRGQNVTFRCDPISEHNRLYWYRQTLGQGPEFLTYFQNEAQLEKSRLLSDRFSAERPKGSFSTLEIQRTEQGDSAMYLCASSPFSEMNTEAFFGQGTRLTVV.

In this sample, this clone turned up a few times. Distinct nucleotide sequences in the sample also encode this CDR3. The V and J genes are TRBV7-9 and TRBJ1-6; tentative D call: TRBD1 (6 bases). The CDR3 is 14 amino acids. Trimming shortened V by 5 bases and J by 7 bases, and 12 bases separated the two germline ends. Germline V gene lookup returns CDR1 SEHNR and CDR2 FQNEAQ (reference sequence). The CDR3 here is CASSPGQGNSPLHF. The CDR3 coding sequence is TGTGCCAGCAGCCCCGGGCAGGGGAATTCACCCCTCCACTTT.

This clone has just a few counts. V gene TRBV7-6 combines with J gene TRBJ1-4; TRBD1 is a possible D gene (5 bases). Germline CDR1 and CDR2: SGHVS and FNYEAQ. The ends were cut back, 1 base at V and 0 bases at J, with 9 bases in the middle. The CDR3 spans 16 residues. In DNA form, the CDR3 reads TGTGCCAGCAGCTTAGGACAGCAAGCAACTAATGAAAAACTGTTTTTT. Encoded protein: CASSLGQQATNEKLFF.

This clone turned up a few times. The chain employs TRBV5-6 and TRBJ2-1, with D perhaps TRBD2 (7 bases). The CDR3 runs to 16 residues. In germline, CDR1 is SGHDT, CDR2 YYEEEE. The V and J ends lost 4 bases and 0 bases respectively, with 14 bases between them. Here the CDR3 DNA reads TGTGCCAGCAGCCGGGGCGGGGGCCTCTCCTACAATGAGCAGTTCTTC. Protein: CASSRGGGLSYNEQFF.

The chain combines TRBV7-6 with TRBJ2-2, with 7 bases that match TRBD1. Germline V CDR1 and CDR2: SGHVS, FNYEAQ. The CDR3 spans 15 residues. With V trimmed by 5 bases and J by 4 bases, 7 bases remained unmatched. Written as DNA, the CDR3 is TGTGCCAGCAGCCGAACAGGGGCACCCACCGGGGAGCTGTTTTTT. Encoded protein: CASSRTGAPTGELFF.

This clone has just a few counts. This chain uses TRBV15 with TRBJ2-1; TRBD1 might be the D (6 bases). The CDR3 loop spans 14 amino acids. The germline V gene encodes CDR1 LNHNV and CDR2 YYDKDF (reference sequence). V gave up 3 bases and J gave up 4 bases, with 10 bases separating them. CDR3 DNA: TGTGCCACCAGCAGGAAAACAGGGTACAATGAGCAGTTCTTC. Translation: CATSRKTGYNEQFF.

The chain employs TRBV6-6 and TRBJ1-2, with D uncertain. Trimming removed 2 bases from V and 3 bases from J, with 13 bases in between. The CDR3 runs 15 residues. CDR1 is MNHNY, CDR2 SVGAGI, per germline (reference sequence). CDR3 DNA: TGTGCCAGCAGTTACCCTACAACCCTTGACTATGGCTACACCTTC. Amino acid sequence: CASSYPTTLDYGYTF.

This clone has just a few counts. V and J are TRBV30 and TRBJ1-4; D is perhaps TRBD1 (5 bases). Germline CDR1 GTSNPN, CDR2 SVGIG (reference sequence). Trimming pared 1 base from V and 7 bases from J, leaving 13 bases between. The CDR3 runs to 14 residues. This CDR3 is CAWSGFAGSEKLFF. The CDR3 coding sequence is TGTGCCTGGAGTGGGTTTGCAGGGTCTGAAAAACTGTTTTTT. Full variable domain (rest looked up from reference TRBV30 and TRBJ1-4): SQTIHQWPATLVQPVGSPLSLECTVEGTSNPNLYWYRQAAGRGLQLLFYSVGIGQISSEVPQNLSASRPQDRQFILSSKKLLLSDSGFYLCAWSGFAGSEKLFFGSGTQLSVL.

The CDR3: CASSLAMNRGVEAFF. Written as DNA, the CDR3 is TGTGCCAGCAGCTTAGCGATGAACAGGGGTGTGGAAGCTTTCTTT. The V and J genes are TRBV7-2 and TRBJ1-1; TRBD1 matches 7 bases. The germline gives CDR1 SGHTA, CDR2 FQGNSA. J lost 8 bases, V lost 0 bases, and 9 bases had no gene match. This CDR3 is built from 15 residues.

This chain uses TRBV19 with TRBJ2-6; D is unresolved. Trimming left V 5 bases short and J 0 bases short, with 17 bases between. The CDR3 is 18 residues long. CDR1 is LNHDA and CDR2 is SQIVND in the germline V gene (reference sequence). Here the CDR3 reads CASSSRALSPSGANVLTF. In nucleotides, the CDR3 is TGTGCCAGTAGTTCGAGAGCCCTGTCACCCTCTGGGGCCAACGTCCTGACTTTC.

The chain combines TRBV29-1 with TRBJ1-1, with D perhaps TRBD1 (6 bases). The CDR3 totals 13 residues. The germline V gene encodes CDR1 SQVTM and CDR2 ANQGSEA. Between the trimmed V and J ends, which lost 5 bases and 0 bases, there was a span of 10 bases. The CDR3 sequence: CSVHRVMNTEAFF. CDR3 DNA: TGCAGCGTTCACAGGGTAATGAACACTGAAGCTTTCTTT.

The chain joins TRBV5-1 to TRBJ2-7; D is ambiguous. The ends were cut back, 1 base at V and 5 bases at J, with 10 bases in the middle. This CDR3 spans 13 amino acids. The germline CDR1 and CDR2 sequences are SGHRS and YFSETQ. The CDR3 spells CASSLREDHEQYF. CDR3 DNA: TGCGCCAGCAGCTTGCGTGAGGACCACGAGCAGTACTTC.

CDR3 sequence: CAISEERGGYNEQFF. In nucleotides, the CDR3 is TGTGCCATCAGTGAGGAACGGGGGGGTTACAATGAGCAGTTCTTC. The chain joins TRBV10-3 to TRBJ2-1, with TRBD2 matching over 8 bases. Trimming removed 2 bases from V and 4 bases from J; junction bases left unmatched: 4. Germline CDR1 and CDR2: ENHRY and SYGVKD. This CDR3 has 15 residues.

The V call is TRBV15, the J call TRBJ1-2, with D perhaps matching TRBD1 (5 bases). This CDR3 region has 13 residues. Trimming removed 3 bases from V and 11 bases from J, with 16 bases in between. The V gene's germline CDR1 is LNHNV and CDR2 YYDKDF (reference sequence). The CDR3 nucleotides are TGTGCCACCAGCAGGGGGGAGGACCTCAGGTACACCTTC. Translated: CATSRGEDLRYTF.

The CDR3 region has the DNA TGTGCCTGGAGTAACGGCGGGAACGGCAATCAGCCCCAGCATTTT. It specifies CAWSNGGNGNQPQHF. V usage is TRBV30 and J usage is TRBJ1-5; D remains ambiguous. V was shortened by 2 bases and J by 2 bases, with 13 bases between the two germline ends. Germline CDR1 reads GTSNPN; CDR2 reads SVGIG (reference sequence). The CDR3 runs to 15 residues.

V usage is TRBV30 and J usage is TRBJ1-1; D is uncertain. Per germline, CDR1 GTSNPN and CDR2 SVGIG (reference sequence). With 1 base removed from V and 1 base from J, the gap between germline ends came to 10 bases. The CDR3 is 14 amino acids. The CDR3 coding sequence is TGTGCCTGGAGTGCGGGGTGGACGAACACTGAAGCTTTCTTT. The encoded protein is CAWSAGWTNTEAFF. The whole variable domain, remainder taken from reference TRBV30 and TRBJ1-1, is SQTIHQWPATLVQPVGSPLSLECTVEGTSNPNLYWYRQAAGRGLQLLFYSVGIGQISSEVPQNLSASRPQDRQFILSSKKLLLSDSGFYLCAWSAGWTNTEAFFGQGTRLTVV.